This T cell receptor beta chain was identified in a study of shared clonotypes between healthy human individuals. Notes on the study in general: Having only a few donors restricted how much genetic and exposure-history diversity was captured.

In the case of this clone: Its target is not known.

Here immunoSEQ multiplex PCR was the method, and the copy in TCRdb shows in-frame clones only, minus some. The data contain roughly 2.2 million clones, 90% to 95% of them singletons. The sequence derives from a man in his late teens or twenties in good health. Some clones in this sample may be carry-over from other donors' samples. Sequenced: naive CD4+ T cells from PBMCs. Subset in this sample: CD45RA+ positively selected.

CDR3 protein: CASIRASNTGELFF. CDR3 DNA sequence: TGTGCCAGCATCAGGGCTTCGAACACCGGGGAGCTGTTTTTT. The genes are TRBV7-2 and TRBJ2-2, with D tentatively TRBD1 (5 bases). The CDR3 has 14 amino acids. The germline V gene encodes CDR1 SGHTA and CDR2 FQGNSA. V lost 7 bases and J lost 0, with 9 bases in between.